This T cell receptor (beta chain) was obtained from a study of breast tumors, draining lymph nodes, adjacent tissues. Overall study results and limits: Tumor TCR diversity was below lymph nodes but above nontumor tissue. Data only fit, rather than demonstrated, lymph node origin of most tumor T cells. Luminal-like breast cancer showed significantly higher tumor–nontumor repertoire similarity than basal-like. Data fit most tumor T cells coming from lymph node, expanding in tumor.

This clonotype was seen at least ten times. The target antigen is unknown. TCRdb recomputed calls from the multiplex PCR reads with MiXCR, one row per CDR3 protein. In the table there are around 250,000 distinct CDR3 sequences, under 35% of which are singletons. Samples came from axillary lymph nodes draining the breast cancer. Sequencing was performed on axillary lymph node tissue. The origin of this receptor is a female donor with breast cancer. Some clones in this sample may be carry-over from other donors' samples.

The CDR3 sequence is CASSQGQNEWSGANVLTF. The CDR3 nucleotides are TGTGCCAGCAGCCAAGGACAAAATGAATGGTCTGGGGCCAACGTCCTGACTTTC. This chain joins TRBV3-1 and TRBJ2-6, with D unclear. Germline CDR1 LGHDT, CDR2 YNNKEL (reference sequence). The CDR3 has 18 amino acids. With 1 base removed from V and 1 base from J, the gap between germline ends came to 14 bases.